These T cell receptor beta chains were read from a single sample in a study of T cells in Graves' hyperthyroidism and ophthalmopathy. TCRdb recomputed calls from the multiplex PCR reads with MiXCR, one row per CDR3 protein. This sample has a few hundred thousand distinct CDR3 sequences, with 35% to 55% found just once. Sequencing was carried out using peripheral blood or thyroid tissue (not recorded which). The receptors originated from a woman aged 18-29 years with Graves' hyperthyroidism. Each CDR3 is given with its conserved first and last residue. The D gene is left open where the match is weak. The listing skips clone size in some rows; elsewhere it reads once, few, many or a size class.

few	NA	TRBV19	TRBJ2-5	TGTGGTGCCCCGCGGCGGCAAGAGACCCAGTACTTC	CGAPRRQETQYF
NA	NA	TRBV9	TRBJ2-5	TGTGCCAGCAGCCACCCAACGGACGGATGGGAGACCCAGTACTTC	CASSHPTDGWETQYF
NA	TRBD1	TRBV7-9	TRBJ2-7	TGTGCCAGCAGAACCGACAGGGGGGACGAGCAGTACTTC	CASRTDRGDEQYF
NA	NA	TRBV15	TRBJ1-6	TGTGCCACCAGCAGAGTTGGCGGGGATCGGCACTTT	CATSRVGGDRHF
NA	TRBD1	TRBV9	TRBJ2-5	TGTGCCAGCAGCGTCGGACAGGGTGTTTTGGAGACCCAGTACTTC	CASSVGQGVLETQYF
NA	NA	TRBV7-2	TRBJ2-7	TGTGCCAGCAGCTTTCCGGGCGACGAGCAGTACTTC	CASSFPGDEQYF
NA	NA	TRBV29-1	TRBJ1-2	TGCAGCGGCGGGACCGGGACGGGGTATGGCTACACCTTC	CSGGTGTGYGYTF
many	NA	TRBV10-3	TRBJ1-4	TGTGCCATCAGTGAGGAAAGAGAGCAGCTGAATGAAAAACTGTTTTTT	CAISEEREQLNEKLFF
NA	TRBD1	TRBV20-1	TRBJ2-7	TGCAGTGCCCGGGGGGGACAGGGGTACGAGCAGTACTTC	CSARGGQGYEQYF
NA	NA	TRBV7-6	TRBJ2-7	TGCGCCAGCAGCTTGGAAGGCAGGGTTTTTTCCGAGCAGTACTTC	CASSLEGRVFSEQYF
NA	NA	TRBV24-1	TRBJ2-5	TGTGCCACCAGTGAAGGCAGCGCGAGGGGGCAAGAGACCCAGTACTTC	CATSEGSARGQETQYF
NA	NA	TRBV11-2	TRBJ1-1	TGTGCCAGCAGCTTAGACCCCTTGACTGAAGCTTTCTTT	CASSLDPLTEAFF
many	NA	TRBV19	TRBJ1-6	TGTGCCAGTAGTCACCGGACAGATAATTCACCCCTCCACTTT	CASSHRTDNSPLHF
few	TRBD1	TRBV20-1	TRBJ2-5	TGCAGTGCTAGAGATTCCGCGACAGGGTCCGAGACCCAGTACTTC	CSARDSATGSETQYF
few	TRBD1	TRBV7-8	TRBJ2-3	TGTGCCAGCAGCAGGGACAGGGACACAGATACGCAGTATTTT	CASSRDRDTDTQYF
NA	NA	TRBV7-6	TRBJ1-2	TGTGCCAGCTCGAGGGGGATAGGAGGCTACACCTTC	CASSRGIGGYTF
NA	NA	TRBV10-3	TRBJ1-2	TGTGCCATCAGCCCCACGTTGGACGGCTACACCTTC	CAISPTLDGYTF
NA	NA	TRBV2	TRBJ2-5	TGTGCCAGCAGTTCCCTCGGGGGTGGATTAACCCAGTACTTC	CASSSLGGGLTQYF
NA	TRBD1	TRBV7-9	TRBJ1-4	TGTGCCAGCAGCAAGGACAGGGGGCCAAATGAAAAACTGTTTTTT	CASSKDRGPNEKLFF
few	NA	TRBV7-3	TRBJ1-1	TGTGCCAGCAGCTTAAACTTCCCGGGGGGGATGAACACTGAAGCTTTCTTT	CASSLNFPGGMNTEAFF
NA	NA	TRBV25-1	TRBJ1-2	TGTGCCAGCTCGGGGGTAATGGCAGAGATCTTGAACTATGGCTACACCTTC	CASSGVMAEILNYGYTF
many	NA	TRBV14	TRBJ1-1	TGTGCCAGCAGCCAAGATGGTCAGCCGAACACTGAAGCTTTCTTT	CASSQDGQPNTEAFF
NA	TRBD2	TRBV7-4	TRBJ2-7	TGTGCCAGCAGCTTAGTAGCGGGCAGCCCTCAGGACATCTACGAGCAGTACTTC	CASSLVAGSPQDIYEQYF
NA	NA	TRBV29-1	TRBJ2-5	TGCAGCGTAGCTGAAGGGACCCAGTACTTC	CSVAEGTQYF
NA	TRBD2	TRBV20-1	TRBJ2-7	TGCAGTGCGCGGGGGGGCCTCTACGAGCAGTACTTC	CSARGGLYEQYF
few	TRBD1	TRBV9	TRBJ2-2	TGTGCCAGCAGCTATGGACAGGGGGCGAACACCGGGGAGCTGTTTTTT	CASSYGQGANTGELFF
NA	NA	TRBV5-1	TRBJ1-1	TGCGCCAGCAGCTTGGCCTGGACAGAGAACACTGAAGCTTTCTTT	CASSLAWTENTEAFF
NA	NA	TRBV29-1	TRBJ1-3	TGCAGCGTTGAAAGCGGAGGTAACACCATATATTTT	CSVESGGNTIYF
NA	NA	TRBV7-8	TRBJ2-7	TGTGCCAGCAGCTCCCCCCCGGATAGCGTCTACGAGCAGTACTTC	CASSSPPDSVYEQYF
NA	NA	TRBV29-1	TRBJ1-1	TGCAGCGTTGAAGATCTTCGGCAGGATACAATGAACACTGAAGCTTTCTTT	CSVEDLRQDTMNTEAFF
few	TRBD2	TRBV20-1	TRBJ2-7	TGCAGTGCTAGAGCCCCTAGCGGGAGGTACGAGCAGTACTTC	CSARAPSGRYEQYF
NA	TRBD1	TRBV6-1	TRBJ1-5	TGTGCCAGCAGCCACCGGGACAGGGGCTTTGATCAGCCCCAGCATTTT	CASSHRDRGFDQPQHF
NA	NA	TRBV2	TRBJ2-5	TGTGCCAGCAGTCCCAGACGGAGCCAAGAGACCCAGTACTTC	CASSPRRSQETQYF
few	TRBD1	TRBV7-2	TRBJ1-1	TGTGCCAGCAGCTTGGGGGACAGGGGGCTCGGCACTGAAGCTTTCTTT	CASSLGDRGLGTEAFF
few	TRBD1	TRBV5-1	TRBJ2-2	TGCGCCAGCAGCGTCGGGACAGTCACCGGGGAGCTGTTTTTT	CASSVGTVTGELFF